This is a list of T cell receptor beta chains from one sample in a study of OX40 agonist ivuxolimab in advanced cancers. The data were produced by immunoSEQ multiplex PCR, yet TCRdb's version contains in-frame clones alone and is incomplete. The sample lists 75,000 to 100,000 clones, 84% occurring once. The sequencing used CD4+ or CD8+ T cells sorted from blood, collected in a trial of the OX40 agonist ivuxolimab. The receptors were sampled from an adult with an advanced solid tumor such as melanoma, head and neck, liver or kidney cancer. Each CDR3 is given with its conserved first and last residue. D genes are given only for firm matches. Size is omitted from some rows. Given values are once, few, many or a class for expanded clones.

V,J,D,size,CDR3,DNA
TRBV9,TRBJ2-5,TRBD1,once,CASSPDRGRETQYF,TGTGCCAGCAGCCCGGACAGGGGGCGAGAGACCCAGTACTTC
TRBV6-1,TRBJ1-4,NA,once,CASLRGTTDEKLFF,TGTGCCAGCCTTCGGGGGACGACGGATGAAAAACTGTTTTTT
TRBV7-2,TRBJ1-2,NA,NA,CASSRPGWIYGYTF,TGTGCCAGCAGCCGCCCCGGTTGGATCTATGGCTACACCTTC
TRBV7-3,TRBJ2-1,NA,NA,CASSLMSGVGDEQFF,TGTGCCAGCAGCTTAATGTCGGGGGTCGGGGATGAGCAGTTCTTC
TRBV30,TRBJ1-3,NA,NA,CAWSLGVGNTIYF,TGTGCCTGGAGTCTGGGAGTAGGAAACACCATATATTTT
TRBV7-9,TRBJ2-1,TRBD2,NA,CASSLYSNGRDKSEQFF,TGTGCCAGCAGCTTATATTCCAACGGGAGGGATAAGAGTGAGCAGTTCTTC
TRBV19,TRBJ2-5,NA,NA,CASSITAGQETQYF,TGTGCCAGTAGTATAACAGCAGGGCAGGAGACCCAGTACTTC
TRBV6-5,TRBJ1-5,NA,NA,CASMTTENSNQPQHF,TGTGCCAGTATGACAACCGAGAATAGCAATCAGCCCCAGCATTTT
TRBV5-1,TRBJ2-7,TRBD1,once,CASSFTPGQAYEQYF,TGCGCCAGCAGCTTTACTCCGGGACAGGCGTACGAGCAGTACTTC
TRBV6-5,TRBJ1-4,NA,NA,CASRPGPTWEKLFF,TGTGCCAGCAGGCCGGGCCCCACTTGGGAAAAACTGTTTTTT
TRBV4-1,TRBJ1-2,NA,NA,CASSLGTNYGYTF,TGCGCCAGCAGCCTGGGAACTAACTATGGCTACACCTTC
TRBV19,TRBJ2-7,TRBD1,few,CASSAGQGYEQYF,TGTGCCAGTAGTGCAGGACAGGGTTACGAGCAGTACTTC
TRBV25-1,TRBJ2-1,NA,NA,CASSEAGYHNEQFF,TGTGCCAGCAGTGAAGCGGGGTATCACAATGAGCAGTTCTTC
TRBV29-1,TRBJ1-1,NA,NA,CSVAGQPNTEAFF,TGCAGCGTTGCTGGACAGCCGAACACTGAAGCTTTCTTT
TRBV5-1,TRBJ2-2,NA,NA,CASSLGQAKGGELFF,TGCGCCAGCAGCTTGGGGCAAGCAAAGGGCGGGGAGCTGTTTTTT
TRBV5-4,TRBJ2-7,TRBD1,NA,CASSPEGGQGIREQYF,TGTGCCAGCAGCCCCGAAGGGGGACAGGGTATTCGCGAGCAGTACTTC
TRBV29-1,TRBJ2-1,NA,NA,CSVEDLEYNEQFF,TGCAGCGTTGAAGATTTGGAGTACAATGAGCAGTTCTTC
TRBV2,TRBJ1-5,TRBD1,NA,CASWAGQGSNQPQHF,TGTGCCAGCTGGGCGGGACAGGGGAGCAATCAGCCCCAGCATTTT
TRBV5-1,TRBJ1-2,TRBD1,NA,CASSRDREGYGYTF,TGCGCCAGCAGCCGTGACAGGGAGGGCTATGGCTACACCTTC
TRBV7-9,TRBJ1-2,NA,NA,CASSLGANYGYTF,TGTGCCAGCAGCTTAGGTGCTAACTATGGCTACACCTTC
TRBV1,TRBJ1-1,NA,NA,CTSSQQTDALRMNTEAFF,TGCACCAGCAGCCAACAGACAGACGCCCTCAGGATGAACACTGAAGCTTTCTTT
TRBV29-1,TRBJ2-5,NA,NA,CSVEGRVRGETQYF,TGCAGCGTTGAGGGTCGGGTCAGAGGCGAGACCCAGTACTTC
TRBV11-2,TRBJ2-7,NA,NA,CASRETSYEQYF,TGTGCCAGCAGAGAGACAAGCTACGAGCAGTACTTC
TRBV12-5,TRBJ2-1,NA,NA,CASTHQDPNEQFF,TGTGCTAGCACACACCAGGACCCCAATGAGCAGTTCTTC
TRBV11-2,TRBJ2-1,TRBD2,NA,CASSPRLAGGNEQFF,TGTGCCAGCAGCCCGAGACTAGCGGGAGGCAATGAGCAGTTCTTC
TRBV2,TRBJ1-2,TRBD1,NA,CANTAGGPYGYTF,TGTGCCAACACTGCAGGGGGCCCCTATGGCTACACCTTC
TRBV19,TRBJ2-3,NA,few,CASSLDTSTDTQYF,TGTGCCAGTAGTTTGGACACCAGCACAGATACGCAGTATTTT
TRBV16,TRBJ2-7,NA,NA,CASSPSVEQYF,TGTGCCAGCAGCCCTTCAGTGGAGCAGTACTTC
TRBV7-9,TRBJ1-4,NA,NA,CASSLNLGRGNEKLFF,TGTGCCAGCAGCTTAAATCTCGGACGGGGGAATGAAAAACTGTTTTTT
TRBV5-4,TRBJ1-3,NA,NA,CASSLDGGNTIYF,TGTGCCAGCAGCTTGGACGGCGGAAACACCATATATTTT
TRBV2,TRBJ1-1,NA,NA,CASSLEAFF,TGTGCCAGCAGCCTTGAAGCTTTCTTT
TRBV7-8,TRBJ1-5,NA,NA,CASSLAFDLKDQPQHF,TGTGCCAGCAGCTTAGCGTTTGACCTAAAGGATCAGCCCCAGCATTTT
TRBV5-1,TRBJ1-6,NA,NA,CASSPDGSGNNSPLHF,TGCGCCAGCAGCCCGGACGGTTCGGGAAATAATTCACCCCTCCACTTT
TRBV19,TRBJ2-3,TRBD2,NA,CASSVRLAGNTDTQYF,TGTGCCAGTAGTGTTAGACTAGCGGGAAACACAGATACGCAGTATTTT
TRBV5-8,TRBJ2-3,NA,few,CASSAHMGLGRYF,TGTGCCAGCAGCGCCCACATGGGGTTAGGCCGCTATTTT
TRBV27,TRBJ2-7,NA,NA,CASSSPHRGVDEQYF,TGTGCCAGCAGTTCCCCCCATAGGGGGGTCGACGAGCAGTACTTC
TRBV2,TRBJ1-2,NA,NA,CASSAGNYGYTF,TGTGCCAGCAGTGCAGGAAACTATGGCTACACCTTC
TRBV18,TRBJ2-7,NA,NA,CASSPLGIRGSYEQYF,TGTGCCAGCTCACCACTAGGTATAAGGGGCTCCTACGAGCAGTACTTC
TRBV5-1,TRBJ1-1,NA,NA,CASSLDTGTEAFF,TGCGCCAGCAGCTTGGACACCGGGACAGAAGCTTTCTTT
TRBV9,TRBJ2-1,NA,few,CASSVGVRGADEQFF,TGTGCCAGCAGCGTAGGGGTTCGTGGGGCGGATGAGCAGTTCTTC
TRBV6-1,TRBJ1-2,TRBD1,few,CASSPSGTGIGYTF,TGTGCCAGCAGTCCCTCCGGGACAGGAATTGGCTACACCTTC
TRBV6-1,TRBJ2-1,NA,NA,CASSERSGGYSYNEQFF,TGTGCCAGCAGTGAACGGTCTGGGGGCTACTCCTACAATGAGCAGTTCTTC
TRBV21-1,TRBJ1-3,NA,few,CARTGGYTIYF,TGTGCCAGGACAGGGGGCTACACCATATATTTT